This T cell receptor (beta chain) was documented in a study of shared clonotypes between healthy human individuals. Across the whole study: Those who served as donors were two women and a few men between the ages of 18 and 49.

Clones were sequenced by immunoSEQ multiplex PCR, and TCRdb holds only the in-frame ones, with some missing. Seen here are some 2,000,000 clones, approximately 95% observed once, and the top ten hold around 0.13%. General study findings and limits: The sampled material consisted only of blood, and tissue repertoires are likely to differ.

Concerning this clone: Its antigen is unknown.

CDR3 length: 15 residues. Per germline, CDR1 WNHNN and CDR2 SYGVQD (reference sequence). V lost 0 bases to trimming and J lost 6 bases, with 13 bases between them. The sample was naive CD4+ T cells sorted from blood. Subset described: CD45RA+ positively selected. V gene TRBV10-1 combines with J gene TRBJ2-3; the D gene is possibly TRBD2 (5 bases). The TCR originated in a man younger than 35 in good health. CDR3 sequence: CASSESVGSVDTQYF. CDR3 DNA sequence: TGCGCCAGCAGTGAGTCCGTGGGTAGCGTGGATACGCAGTATTTT.